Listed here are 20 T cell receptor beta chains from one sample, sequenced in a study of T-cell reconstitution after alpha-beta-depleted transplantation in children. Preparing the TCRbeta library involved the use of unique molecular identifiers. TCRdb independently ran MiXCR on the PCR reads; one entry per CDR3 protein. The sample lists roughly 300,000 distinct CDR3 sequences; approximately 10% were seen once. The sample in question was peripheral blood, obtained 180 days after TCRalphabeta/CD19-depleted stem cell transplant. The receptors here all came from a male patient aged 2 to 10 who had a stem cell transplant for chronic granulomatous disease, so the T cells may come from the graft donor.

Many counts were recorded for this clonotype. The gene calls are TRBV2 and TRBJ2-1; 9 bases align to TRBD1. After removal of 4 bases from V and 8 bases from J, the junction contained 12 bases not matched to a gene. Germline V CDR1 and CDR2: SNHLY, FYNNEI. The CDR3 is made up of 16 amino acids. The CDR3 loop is CASSAQDRGKRDEQFF. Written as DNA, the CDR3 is TGTGCCAGCAGTGCGCAGGACAGGGGAAAGAGAGATGAGCAGTTCTTC.

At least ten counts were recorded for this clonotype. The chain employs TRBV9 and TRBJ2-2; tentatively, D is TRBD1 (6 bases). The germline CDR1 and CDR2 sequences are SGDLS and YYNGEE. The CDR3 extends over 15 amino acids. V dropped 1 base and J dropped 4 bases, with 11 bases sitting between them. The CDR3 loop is CASSVNRVGTGELFF. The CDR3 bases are TGTGCCAGCAGCGTAAACAGGGTGGGCACCGGGGAGCTGTTTTTT.

The CDR3 DNA sequence: TGTGCCAGCAGCAAGGGACCCCCGAGCTCCTACAATGAGCAGTTCTTC. Its translation is CASSKGPPSSYNEQFF. The rearrangement links TRBV7-2 to TRBJ2-1; D assignment may be TRBD1 or TRBD2 (5 bases each). Germline CDR1 and CDR2: SGHTA and FQGNSA. V was shortened by 5 bases and J by 0 bases, with 14 bases between the two germline ends. This CDR3 is 16 amino acids long. The full variable domain, in which reference TRBV7-2 and TRBJ2-1 provide the parts outside the CDR3, is GAGVSQSPSNKVTEKGKDVELRCDPISGHTALYWYRQSLGQGLEFLIYFQGNSAPDKSGLPSDRFSAERTGGSVSTLTIQRTQQEDSAVYLCASSKGPPSSYNEQFFGPGTRLTVL.

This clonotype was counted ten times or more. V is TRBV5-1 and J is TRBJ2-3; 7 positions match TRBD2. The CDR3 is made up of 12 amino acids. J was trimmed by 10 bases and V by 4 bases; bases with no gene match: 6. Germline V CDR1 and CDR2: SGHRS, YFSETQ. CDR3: CASSQEGGAQYF. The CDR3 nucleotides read TGCGCCAGCAGCCAGGAGGGAGGGGCGCAGTATTTT.

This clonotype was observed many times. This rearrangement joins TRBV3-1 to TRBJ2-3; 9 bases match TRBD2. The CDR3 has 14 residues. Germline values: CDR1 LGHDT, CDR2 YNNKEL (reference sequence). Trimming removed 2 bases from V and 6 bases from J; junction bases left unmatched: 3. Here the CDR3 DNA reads TGTGCCAGCAGCCAACTGCTAGCGGGGGATACGCAGTATTTT. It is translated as CASSQLLAGDTQYF.

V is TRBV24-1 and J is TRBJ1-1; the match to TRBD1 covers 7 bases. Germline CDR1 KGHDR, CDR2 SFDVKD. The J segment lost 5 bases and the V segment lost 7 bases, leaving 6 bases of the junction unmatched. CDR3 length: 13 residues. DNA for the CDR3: TGTGCCACCAGGGGAACAGGGGTGACTGAAGCTTTCTTT. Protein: CATRGTGVTEAFF.

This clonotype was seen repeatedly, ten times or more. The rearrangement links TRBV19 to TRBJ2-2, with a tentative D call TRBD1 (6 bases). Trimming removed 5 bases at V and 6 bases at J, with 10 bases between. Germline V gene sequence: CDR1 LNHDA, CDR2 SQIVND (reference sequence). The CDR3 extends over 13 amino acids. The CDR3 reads CASSPGVAGELFF. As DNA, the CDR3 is TGTGCCAGTAGTCCAGGGGTCGCCGGGGAGCTGTTTTTT. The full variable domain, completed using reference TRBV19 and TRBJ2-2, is DGGITQSPKYLFRKEGQNVTLSCEQNLNHDAMYWYRQDPGQGLRLIYYSQIVNDFQKGDIAEGYSVSREKKESFPLTVTSAQKNPTAFYLCASSPGVAGELFFGEGSRLTVL.

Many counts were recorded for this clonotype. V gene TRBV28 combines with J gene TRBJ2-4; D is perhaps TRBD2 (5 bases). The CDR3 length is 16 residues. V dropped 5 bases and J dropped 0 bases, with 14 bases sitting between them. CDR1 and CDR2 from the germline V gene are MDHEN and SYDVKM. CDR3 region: CASSPPGSLAKNIQYF. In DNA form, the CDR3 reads TGTGCCAGCAGTCCCCCGGGGTCCCTAGCCAAAAACATTCAGTACTTC.

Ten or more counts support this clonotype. CDR3: CASSLTTSGRRNEQFF. The CDR3 DNA sequence: TGTGCCAGCAGTTTAACCACTAGCGGGAGGAGGAATGAGCAGTTCTTC. The chain joins TRBV28 to TRBJ2-1, with 12 positions matching TRBD2. Germline V gene data show CDR1 as MDHEN and CDR2 as SYDVKM. V lost 2 bases to trimming and J lost 7 bases; unmatched junction nucleotides: 6. The CDR3 consists of 16 residues.

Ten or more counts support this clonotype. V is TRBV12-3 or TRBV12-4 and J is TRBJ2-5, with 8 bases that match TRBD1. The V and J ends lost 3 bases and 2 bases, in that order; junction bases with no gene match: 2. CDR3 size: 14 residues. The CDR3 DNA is TGTGCCAGCAGTTTCGACAGGGGTCAAGAGACCCAGTACTTC. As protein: CASSFDRGQETQYF.

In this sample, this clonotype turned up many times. The CDR3 DNA reads TGCAGTGCTAGAGATCGGGGGGCACCCCTCCACTTT. Its protein product is CSARDRGAPLHF. V and J are TRBV20-1 and TRBJ1-6; D is possibly TRBD1 (5 bases). The germline gives CDR1 DFQATT, CDR2 SNEGSKA (reference sequence). V lost 0 bases to trimming and J lost 11 bases, with 8 bases between them. The CDR3 runs to 12 residues.

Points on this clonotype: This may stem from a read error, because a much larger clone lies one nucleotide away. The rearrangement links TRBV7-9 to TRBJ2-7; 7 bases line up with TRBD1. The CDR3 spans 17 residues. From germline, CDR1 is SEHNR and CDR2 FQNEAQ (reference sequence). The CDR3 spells CASSLVPIPTGWYDQYF. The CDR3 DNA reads TGTGCCAGCAGCTTAGTCCCCATTCCGACAGGGTGGTACGACCAGTACTTC.

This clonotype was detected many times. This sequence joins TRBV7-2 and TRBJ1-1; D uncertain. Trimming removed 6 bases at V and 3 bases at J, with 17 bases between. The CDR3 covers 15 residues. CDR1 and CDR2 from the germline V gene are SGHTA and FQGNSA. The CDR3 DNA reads TGTGCCAGCAGAGCCGGCACAAGGTGGGACACTGAAGCTTTCTTT. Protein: CASRAGTRWDTEAFF.

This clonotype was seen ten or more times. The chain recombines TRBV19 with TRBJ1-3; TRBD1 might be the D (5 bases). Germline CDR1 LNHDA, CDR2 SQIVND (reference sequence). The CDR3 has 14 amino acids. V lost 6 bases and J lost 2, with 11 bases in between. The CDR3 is CASRYQGAGNTIYF. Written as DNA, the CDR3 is TGTGCCAGTAGATATCAGGGAGCTGGAAACACCATATATTTT.

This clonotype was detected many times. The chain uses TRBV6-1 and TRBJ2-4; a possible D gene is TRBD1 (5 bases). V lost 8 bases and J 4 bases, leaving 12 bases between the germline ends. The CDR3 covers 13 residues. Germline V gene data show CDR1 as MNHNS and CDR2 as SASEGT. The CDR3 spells CASGETDKNIQYF. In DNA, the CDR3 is TGTGCCAGCGGAGAGACAGATAAAAACATTCAGTACTTC.

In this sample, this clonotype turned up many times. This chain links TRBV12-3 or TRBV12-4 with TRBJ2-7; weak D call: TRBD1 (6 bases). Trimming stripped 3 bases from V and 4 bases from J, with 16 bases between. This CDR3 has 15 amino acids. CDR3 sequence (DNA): TGTGCCAGCAGTTTTAACGGGACAAGGCTTTACGAGCAGTACTTC. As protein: CASSFNGTRLYEQYF.

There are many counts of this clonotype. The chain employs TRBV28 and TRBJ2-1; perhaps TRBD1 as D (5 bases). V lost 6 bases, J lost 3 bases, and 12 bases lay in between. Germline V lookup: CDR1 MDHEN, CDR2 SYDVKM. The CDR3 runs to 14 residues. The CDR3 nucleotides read TGTGCCAGCAGGGTTGGGGCAGTCTACAATGAGCAGTTCTTC. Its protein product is CASRVGAVYNEQFF.

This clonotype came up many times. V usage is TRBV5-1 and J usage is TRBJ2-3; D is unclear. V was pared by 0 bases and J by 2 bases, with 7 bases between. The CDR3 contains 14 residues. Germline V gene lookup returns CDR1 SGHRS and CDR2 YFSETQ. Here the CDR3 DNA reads TGCGCCAGCAGCTTGGGGCAGGCCACAGATACGCAGTATTTT. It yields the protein CASSLGQATDTQYF.

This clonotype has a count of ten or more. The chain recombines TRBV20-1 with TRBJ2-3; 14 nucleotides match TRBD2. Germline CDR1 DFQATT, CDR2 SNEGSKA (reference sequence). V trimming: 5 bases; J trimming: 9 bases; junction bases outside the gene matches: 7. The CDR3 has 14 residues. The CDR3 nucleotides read TGCAGTGCTCTAACGGGACTAGCGGGAGCAACGCAGTATTTT. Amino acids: CSALTGLAGATQYF.

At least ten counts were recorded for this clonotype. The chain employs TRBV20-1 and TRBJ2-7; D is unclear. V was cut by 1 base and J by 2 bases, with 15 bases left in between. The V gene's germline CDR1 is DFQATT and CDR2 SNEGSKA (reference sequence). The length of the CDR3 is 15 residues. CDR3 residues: CSARGGWVFTYEQYF. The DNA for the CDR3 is TGCAGTGCTAGAGGCGGATGGGTGTTCACCTACGAGCAGTACTTC.